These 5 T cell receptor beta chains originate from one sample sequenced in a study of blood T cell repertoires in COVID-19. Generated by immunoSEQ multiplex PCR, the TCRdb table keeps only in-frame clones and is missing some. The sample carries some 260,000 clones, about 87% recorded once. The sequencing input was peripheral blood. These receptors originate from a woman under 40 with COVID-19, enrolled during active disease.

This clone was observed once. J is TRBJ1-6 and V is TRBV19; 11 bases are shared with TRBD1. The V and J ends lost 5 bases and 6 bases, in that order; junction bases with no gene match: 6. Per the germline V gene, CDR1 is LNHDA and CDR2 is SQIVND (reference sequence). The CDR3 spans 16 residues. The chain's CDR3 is CASSSSGTGGNSPLHF. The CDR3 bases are TGTGCCAGTAGTTCCTCCGGGACAGGGGGTAATTCACCCCTCCACTTT.

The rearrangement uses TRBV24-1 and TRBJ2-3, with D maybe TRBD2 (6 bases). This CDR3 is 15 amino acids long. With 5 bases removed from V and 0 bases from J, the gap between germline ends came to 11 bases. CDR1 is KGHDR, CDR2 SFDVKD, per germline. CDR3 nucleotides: TGTGCCACCAGTGGGGCAGGGACTAGCACAGATACGCAGTATTTT. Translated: CATSGAGTSTDTQYF.

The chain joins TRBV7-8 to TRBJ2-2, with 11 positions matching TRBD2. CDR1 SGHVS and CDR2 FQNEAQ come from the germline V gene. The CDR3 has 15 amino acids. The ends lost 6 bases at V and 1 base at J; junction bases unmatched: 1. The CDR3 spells CASSLAGGNTGELFF. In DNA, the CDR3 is TGTGCCAGCAGTCTAGCGGGGGGGAACACCGGGGAGCTGTTTTTT. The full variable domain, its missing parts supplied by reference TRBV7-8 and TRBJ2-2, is GAGVSQSPRYKVAKRGQDVALRCDPISGHVSLFWYQQALGQGPEFLTYFQNEAQLDKSGLPSDRFFAERPEGSVSTLKIQRTQQEDSAVYLCASSLAGGNTGELFFGEGSRLTVL.

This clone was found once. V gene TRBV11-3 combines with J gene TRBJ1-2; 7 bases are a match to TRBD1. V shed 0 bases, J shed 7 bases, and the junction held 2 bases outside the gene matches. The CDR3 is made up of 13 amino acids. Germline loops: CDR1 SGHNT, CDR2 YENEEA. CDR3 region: CASSLDSGGGYTF. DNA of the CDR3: TGTGCCAGCAGCTTAGATTCAGGGGGTGGCTACACCTTC.

The CDR3 here is CASSLTRFYEQYF. CDR3 nucleotide sequence: TGTGCCAGCAGCCTGACTAGGTTCTACGAGCAGTACTTC. The chain is built from TRBV7-2 and TRBJ2-7, with D perhaps TRBD2 (6 bases). This CDR3 comprises 13 residues. V lost 5 bases, J lost 3 bases, and 11 bases lay in between. Looked up from germline, CDR1 is SGHTA and CDR2 is FQGNSA.